What follows are 28 T cell receptor beta chains derived from one specimen sequenced in a study of cytomegalovirus exposure and HLA in healthy donors. It was with 60 Vbeta and 13 Jbeta primers that the PCR ran. Sequencing was performed with immunoSEQ multiplex PCR; in TCRdb, only in-frame clones are kept and a portion is missing. Of roughly 180,000 clones in the sample, about 85% were seen once. Sequences were obtained from PBMCs. These receptors were collected from a boy under 10 years old in good health and CMV-seronegative.

This chain links TRBV7-6 with TRBJ2-5; no reliable D call. The V gene lost 5 bases and the J gene lost 4 bases, with 8 bases spanning the gap. Germline V CDR1 and CDR2: SGHVS, FNYEAQ. The CDR3 totals 12 residues. The CDR3 region is CASSRNRETQYF. CDR3 in DNA: TGTGCCAGCAGCCGAAATAGAGAGACCCAGTACTTC.

The chain links TRBV28 to TRBJ2-7; TRBD1 aligns across 9 bases. CDR3 length equals 15 residues. CDR1 and CDR2 (germline): MDHEN, SYDVKM. J gave up 1 base and V 6 bases, and 7 bases lay outside the gene matches. The CDR3 here is CASRKQGAGSYEQYV. CDR3 coding DNA: TGTGCCAGCAGAAAACAGGGGGCAGGATCCTACGAGCAGTACGTC.

The rearrangement links TRBV29-1 to TRBJ2-3; the D is unclear. The V gene's germline CDR1 is SQVTM and CDR2 ANQGSEA. There are 13 residues in the CDR3. V dropped 2 bases and J dropped 0 bases, with 6 bases sitting between them. The CDR3 region has the DNA TGCAGCGTTGAACGCGATAGCACAGATACGCAGTATTTT. Protein product: CSVERDSTDTQYF.

The chain carries TRBV9 and TRBJ1-1; TRBD1 might be the D (5 bases). The CDR3 consists of 16 residues. The V end lost 4 bases, the J end lost 4 bases, and 20 bases lay between the germline ends. Looked up from germline, CDR1 is SGDLS and CDR2 is YYNGEE. The CDR3 spells CASSRSGRDWGTEAFF. The DNA for the CDR3 is TGTGCCAGCAGCAGGTCGGGGAGGGACTGGGGCACTGAAGCTTTCTTT.

V gene TRBV30 combines with J gene TRBJ1-1; 10 nucleotides match TRBD1. Unmatched junction bases numbered 6, after V lost 1 base and J lost 4 bases. CDR1 GTSNPN and CDR2 SVGIG come from the germline V gene (reference sequence). This CDR3 comprises 15 residues. The CDR3: CAWSARRDRGTEAFF. The CDR3 nucleotides read TGTGCCTGGAGTGCGCGTCGGGACAGGGGCACTGAAGCTTTCTTT.

The chain couples TRBV30 to TRBJ2-1; the match to TRBD2 covers 7 bases. V trimming: 3 bases; J trimming: 0 bases; junction bases outside the gene matches: 8. CDR3 length: 16 residues. CDR1 and CDR2 (germline): GTSNPN, SVGIG (reference sequence). The CDR3 DNA sequence: TGTGCCTGGAGCGCCTCCGAGCGGGACTCCTACAATGAGCAGTTCTTC. It specifies CAWSASERDSYNEQFF.

Written as DNA, the CDR3 is TGTGCCAGCAGCTTGGACAGGGGACGCACAGATACGCAGTATTTT. Translation gives CASSLDRGRTDTQYF. The rearrangement joins TRBV5-6 to TRBJ2-3; 7 bases line up with TRBD1. There are 15 residues in the CDR3. Trimming removed 0 bases from V and 1 base from J; junction bases left unmatched: 2. Germline assignment: CDR1 SGHDT and CDR2 YYEEEE.

The chain couples TRBV19 to TRBJ1-5, with D hard to call. The germline gives CDR1 LNHDA, CDR2 SQIVND (reference sequence). The CDR3 length is 13 residues. Trimming cost V 8 bases and J 7 bases, with 15 bases left between them. Here the CDR3 reads CASSGSVEQPQHF. Written as DNA, the CDR3 is TGTGCCAGTTCAGGTAGCGTTGAGCAGCCCCAGCATTTT.

This clone was counted a few times. The rearrangement uses TRBV7-9 and TRBJ2-7; D might be TRBD1 (6 bases). Germline V gene lookup returns CDR1 SEHNR and CDR2 FQNEAQ (reference sequence). The V and J ends lost 1 base and 2 bases respectively, with 12 bases between them. The CDR3 sequence is 15 residues long. The CDR3 here is CASSLGAGETYEQYF. CDR3 coding DNA: TGTGCCAGCAGCTTAGGAGCAGGGGAAACCTACGAGCAGTACTTC.

J is TRBJ2-6 and V is TRBV18, with 8 bases fitting TRBD1. Germline CDR1 reads KGHSH; CDR2 reads LQKENI. The length of the CDR3 is 19 residues. V shed 1 base, J shed 0 bases, and the junction held 8 bases outside the gene matches. For the CDR3, the DNA is TGTGCCAGCTCACCACTGTCGACAGGGGAACTCTCTGGGGCCAACGTCCTGACTTTC. Its protein product is CASSPLSTGELSGANVLTF.

The V and J genes are TRBV19 and TRBJ1-1; D might be TRBD1 (6 bases). There are 15 residues in the CDR3. Trimming took off 4 bases at V and 0 bases at J, with 12 bases between the two ends. Germline lookup yields CDR1 LNHDA and CDR2 SQIVND (reference sequence). CDR3 nucleotide sequence: TGTGCCAGTAGTACGGACAGAGGAATGAACACTGAAGCTTTCTTT. Protein sequence: CASSTDRGMNTEAFF.

In this sample, this clone turned up once. The chain employs TRBV6-5 and TRBJ1-6; possibly TRBD1 for D (6 bases). This CDR3 is built from 15 residues. Germline loops: CDR1 MNHEY, CDR2 SVGAGI. Trimming removed 10 bases from V and 4 bases from J, with 17 bases in between. CDR3 coding DNA: TGTGCCACGTCAACGGACAGAAAATATAATTCACCCCTCCACTTT. It encodes CATSTDRKYNSPLHF.

The V and J genes are TRBV7-9 and TRBJ2-7; D possibly corresponds to TRBD2 (7 bases). The germline V gene has CDR1 SEHNR and CDR2 FQNEAQ (reference sequence). Deletions cut 1 base from V and 7 bases from J, with 11 bases between. CDR3 length: 13 residues. CDR3 nucleotides: TGTGCCAGCAGCTTAGAAAGGGGGGGAGAGCAGTACGTC. As protein: CASSLERGGEQYV.

The chain carries TRBV6-1 and TRBJ2-2; 10 bases line up with TRBD2. The CDR3 spans 16 residues. Germline CDR1 and CDR2: MNHNS and SASEGT. V lost 4 bases, J lost 1 base, and 3 bases stayed unmatched. The CDR3 nucleotides are TGTGCCAGCAGTGCGACTAGCGGGTTGAACACCGGGGAGCTGTTTTTT. It encodes CASSATSGLNTGELFF.

This chain connects TRBV2 to TRBJ1-3; D may be TRBD1 (5 bases). The CDR3 consists of 15 residues. Trimming removed 5 bases at V and 0 bases at J, with 11 bases between. CDR1 and CDR2 from the germline V gene are SNHLY and FYNNEI. The CDR3 region is CASSRDSHSGNTIYF. In DNA, the CDR3 is TGTGCCAGCAGTCGGGACTCTCACTCTGGAAACACCATATATTTT.

This clone was seen only a few times. This chain joins TRBV5-4 and TRBJ1-4, with D perhaps matching TRBD1 (5 bases). The V end was cut by 3 bases, the J end by 7 bases, with 10 bases between. Germline values: CDR1 SGHNT, CDR2 YYREEE (reference sequence). The CDR3 length is 13 residues. CDR3 loop: CASSWRGSEKLFF. The CDR3 nucleotides read TGTGCCAGCAGCTGGCGGGGGAGTGAAAAACTGTTTTTT.

J is TRBJ1-4 and V is TRBV6-1; perhaps TRBD1 as D (6 bases). Germline-derived CDR1 and CDR2 are MNHNS and SASEGT. This CDR3 is built from 14 residues. V was shortened by 8 bases and J by 5 bases, with 15 bases between the two germline ends. The CDR3 DNA follows: TGTGCCAGCCAATTCGGGACAAGAAATGAAAAACTGTTTTTT. Translation: CASQFGTRNEKLFF.

The rearrangement uses TRBV28 and TRBJ1-3, with 7 bases fitting TRBD1. This CDR3 is 14 amino acids long. The J segment lost 8 bases and the V segment lost 7 bases, leaving 11 bases of the junction unmatched. The germline V gene has CDR1 MDHEN and CDR2 SYDVKM. CDR3 DNA sequence: TGTGCCAGCACTCAAAGGGGGACAGCCGACACCATATATTTT. Its protein product is CASTQRGTADTIYF.

The J gene is TRBJ2-1, the V gene TRBV28; TRBD1 agrees at 7 bases. Per the germline V gene, CDR1 is MDHEN and CDR2 is SYDVKM. The CDR3 spans 14 residues. V gave up 7 bases and J gave up 4 bases; unmatched junction bases: 7. CDR3 residues: CASIGTEEYNEQFF. Written as DNA, the CDR3 is TGTGCCAGCATTGGGACAGAGGAGTACAATGAGCAGTTCTTC. The full variable domain, in which reference TRBV28 and TRBJ2-1 provide the parts outside the CDR3, is DVKVTQSSRYLVKRTGEKVFLECVQDMDHENMFWYRQDPGLGLRLIYFSYDVKMKEKGDIPEGYSVSREKKERFSLILESASTNQTSMYLCASIGTEEYNEQFFGPGTRLTVL.

This sequence joins TRBV6-1 and TRBJ1-2; 7 nucleotides agree with TRBD1. The CDR3 is made up of 12 amino acids. Germline loops: CDR1 MNHNS, CDR2 SASEGT. Trimming cost V 6 bases and J 6 bases; bases outside gene matches: 4. The CDR3 sequence is CASSTGVDGYTF. The CDR3 bases are TGTGCCAGCAGCACAGGGGTGGATGGCTACACCTTC.

The rearrangement joins TRBV5-4 to TRBJ2-7; tentative D call: TRBD1 (5 bases). Trimming removed 2 bases at V and 5 bases at J, with 14 bases between. This CDR3 has 14 residues. CDR1 SGHNT and CDR2 YYREEE come from the germline V gene (reference sequence). CDR3 region: CASSLSQGRDEQYF. The CDR3 DNA is TGTGCCAGCAGCTTAAGCCAGGGTCGTGACGAGCAGTACTTC.

CDR3 in DNA: TGCAGCGTTGGCGTCGGGGGAAACACTGAAGCTTTCTTT. Amino acid sequence: CSVGVGGNTEAFF. The rearrangement uses TRBV29-1 and TRBJ1-1, with D possibly being TRBD1 (5 bases). V dropped 4 bases and J dropped 2 bases, with 11 bases sitting between them. The CDR3 totals 13 residues. Germline V CDR1 and CDR2: SQVTM, ANQGSEA.

The rearrangement joins TRBV28 to TRBJ1-5, with D tentatively TRBD1 (5 bases). The CDR3 is 13 residues long. Deletions cut 3 bases from V and 4 bases from J, with 7 bases between. CDR1 and CDR2 from the germline V gene are MDHEN and SYDVKM. The CDR3 is CASSLTENQPQHF. The CDR3, as DNA: TGTGCCAGCAGTTTGACAGAGAATCAGCCCCAGCATTTT.

The chain uses TRBV6-1 and TRBJ1-2; 8 bases agree with TRBD1. The trim removed 5 bases at V and 3 bases at J, leaving 5 bases unmatched. The germline V gene encodes CDR1 MNHNS and CDR2 SASEGT. The CDR3 has 14 amino acids. The CDR3 DNA reads as TGTGCCAGCAGTTTGGGGACAGGAGACTATGGCTACACCTTC. Protein product: CASSLGTGDYGYTF.

V gene TRBV5-4 combines with J gene TRBJ1-4; TRBD1 aligns across 7 bases. The CDR3 covers 14 residues. The V and J ends lost 2 bases and 12 bases, in that order; junction bases with no gene match: 10. The V gene's germline CDR1 is SGHNT and CDR2 YYREEE (reference sequence). DNA for the CDR3: TGTGCCAGCAGCTTAGGATCCTCCGGGACAGAACTGTTTTTT. Protein sequence: CASSLGSSGTELFF.

The chain combines TRBV28 with TRBJ1-1; 8 bases line up with TRBD1. V dropped 4 bases and J dropped 1; count of bases not matched to a gene: 8. CDR3 length: 16 amino acids. Germline CDR1 is MDHEN and CDR2 is SYDVKM. CDR3 loop: CASSSPRDRGNTEAFF. DNA for the CDR3: TGTGCCAGCAGTTCTCCTCGTGACAGGGGGAACACTGAAGCTTTCTTT.

In its sample, this clone was seen a few times. V gene TRBV5-8 combines with J gene TRBJ1-2, with 10 bases matching TRBD1. V lost 4 bases, J lost 7 bases, and 10 bases stayed unmatched. The CDR3 consists of 15 residues. Per the germline V gene, CDR1 is SGHTS and CDR2 is YDEGEE. DNA for the CDR3: TGTGCCAGCAGCCTCGATGACAGGGGGCCTCGTGGCTACACCTTC. Translation gives CASSLDDRGPRGYTF.

The DNA of the CDR3 is TGTGCCAGCAGCTTAAGGGGCCAGGCTAATAGGAGAAAGACCCAGTACTTC. Protein product: CASSLRGQANRRKTQYF. This rearrangement joins TRBV7-8 to TRBJ2-5; maybe TRBD1 (5 bases). This CDR3 has 17 residues. Between the trimmed V and J ends, which lost 2 bases and 6 bases, there was a span of 22 bases. Per the germline V gene, CDR1 is SGHVS and CDR2 is FQNEAQ.